This T cell receptor (beta chain) emerged from a study of blood T cell repertoires in COVID-19. Repertoires were generated with immunoSEQ multiplex PCR, while TCRdb's copy carries only in-frame clones and drops some. The data contain some 130,000 clones, roughly 84% of them singletons. Between the trimmed V and J ends, which lost 4 bases and 4 bases, there was a span of 11 bases. The length of the CDR3 is 14 residues. The V gene's germline CDR1 is SGHRS and CDR2 YFSETQ. In this sample, this clone turned up a few times. Sequencing was performed on peripheral blood. J is TRBJ2-2 and V is TRBV5-1, with D perhaps matching TRBD1 (5 bases). The TCR sequence derives from a woman in her twenties or thirties who had recovered from COVID-19. CDR3: CASSHPGPTGELFF. The CDR3 DNA reads TGCGCCAGCAGCCACCCAGGGCCCACCGGGGAGCTGTTTTTT.